Listed below are T cell receptor gamma chains from one sample, sequenced in a study of Vδ1+ human thymocytes. TCRdb reprocessed the multiplex PCR reads through CATT. The sample lists tens of thousands of gamma-chain clones, approximately 14% seen once, with under 2.5% in the top ten. Sequencing was done on a sample of Vdelta1+ gamma-delta thymocytes from the thymus. All receptors come from a child younger than two who had congenital heart surgery. CDR3s include the opening cysteine and the closing phenylalanine or tryptophan. Each record gives: J gene, V gene, CDR3 protein.

J gene: TRGJ1/TRGJ2; V gene: TRGV5; CDR3 protein: CATWDRPTTNYYKKLF
J gene: TRGJP; V gene: TRGV9; CDR3 protein: CALWEGELGKKIKVF
J gene: TRGJ1/TRGJ2; V gene: TRGV9; CDR3 protein: CALWEIWGYKKLF
J gene: TRGJ1/TRGJ2; V gene: TRGV4; CDR3 protein: CATWKVRYKKLF
J gene: TRGJP2; V gene: TRGV4; CDR3 protein: CATWNVGSDWIKTF
J gene: TRGJP1; V gene: TRGV2; CDR3 protein: CATWEDMGTGWFKIF
J gene: TRGJ1/TRGJ2; V gene: TRGV3; CDR3 protein: CATWDGFRYKKLF
J gene: TRGJ1/TRGJ2; V gene: TRGV4; CDR3 protein: CATWNGRNYYKKLF
J gene: TRGJP1; V gene: TRGV8; CDR3 protein: CATWDKYTTGWFKIF
J gene: TRGJP1; V gene: TRGV5; CDR3 protein: CATWDTGMTTGWFKIF
J gene: TRGJ1/TRGJ2; V gene: TRGV8; CDR3 protein: CATWVLLHYKKLF
J gene: TRGJP2; V gene: TRGV5; CDR3 protein: CATWDRLGSDWIKTF
J gene: TRGJ1/TRGJ2; V gene: TRGV3; CDR3 protein: CATWDRPNYKKLF
J gene: TRGJ1/TRGJ2; V gene: TRGV2; CDR3 protein: CATWDGPGRKLF
J gene: TRGJ1/TRGJ2; V gene: TRGV8; CDR3 protein: CATWDTGYYKKLF
J gene: TRGJP2; V gene: TRGV3; CDR3 protein: CATWDRLGWIKTF
J gene: TRGJ1/TRGJ2; V gene: TRGV4; CDR3 protein: CATWDLDFKLF
J gene: TRGJP1; V gene: TRGV9; CDR3 protein: CALWSTGWFKIF
J gene: TRGJ1/TRGJ2; V gene: TRGV5; CDR3 protein: CATWASYYKKLF
J gene: TRGJP1; V gene: TRGV3; CDR3 protein: CATWDERYGWFKIF
J gene: TRGJ1/TRGJ2; V gene: TRGV4; CDR3 protein: CATWSGPLYYYKKLF
J gene: TRGJP2; V gene: TRGV2; CDR3 protein: CATWDGDYSSDWIKTF
J gene: TRGJ1/TRGJ2; V gene: TRGV4; CDR3 protein: CATWDVPRDKKLF
J gene: TRGJ1/TRGJ2; V gene: TRGV8; CDR3 protein: CATWDSVYKKLF
J gene: TRGJ1/TRGJ2; V gene: TRGV8; CDR3 protein: CATWDRRYYKKLF
J gene: TRGJ1/TRGJ2; V gene: TRGV5; CDR3 protein: CATWGAKKLF
J gene: TRGJ1/TRGJ2; V gene: TRGV9; CDR3 protein: CALWDRVYYKKLF
J gene: TRGJ1/TRGJ2; V gene: TRGV2; CDR3 protein: CATWDGPKKLF
J gene: TRGJ1/TRGJ2; V gene: TRGV9; CDR3 protein: CALWRRHYKKLF
J gene: TRGJ1/TRGJ2; V gene: TRGV4; CDR3 protein: CATWDGSDYYKKLF
J gene: TRGJ1/TRGJ2; V gene: TRGV2; CDR3 protein: CATWNLLYYKKLF
J gene: TRGJ1/TRGJ2; V gene: TRGV2; CDR3 protein: CATWDGLGYKKLF
J gene: TRGJ1/TRGJ2; V gene: TRGV9; CDR3 protein: CALWEVEGGLF
J gene: TRGJ1/TRGJ2; V gene: TRGV8; CDR3 protein: CATWDGKWIGYKKLF
J gene: TRGJ1/TRGJ2; V gene: TRGV5; CDR3 protein: CATWDRRDYYKKLF
J gene: TRGJ1/TRGJ2; V gene: TRGV8; CDR3 protein: CATWRVDYYKKLF
J gene: TRGJ1/TRGJ2; V gene: TRGV4; CDR3 protein: CATWPGTSEKLF
J gene: TRGJ1/TRGJ2; V gene: TRGV2; CDR3 protein: CATWDGPYKKLF
J gene: TRGJP2; V gene: TRGV5; CDR3 protein: CATWDRLRGSSDWIKTF
J gene: TRGJ1/TRGJ2; V gene: TRGV2; CDR3 protein: CATRDKKLF
J gene: TRGJP; V gene: TRGV9; CDR3 protein: CALWEPEVGVELGKKIKVF
J gene: TRGJP1; V gene: TRGV8; CDR3 protein: CATWDSVRAGGTTGWFKIF
J gene: TRGJ1/TRGJ2; V gene: TRGV3; CDR3 protein: CATWDRPKYKKLF
J gene: TRGJ1/TRGJ2; V gene: TRGV4; CDR3 protein: CATWDVIPLYKKLF
J gene: TRGJP2; V gene: TRGV5; CDR3 protein: CATWDGAGSDWIKTF
J gene: TRGJ1/TRGJ2; V gene: TRGV5; CDR3 protein: CATWDRLVELF
J gene: TRGJ1/TRGJ2; V gene: TRGV8; CDR3 protein: CATWATGGKKLF
J gene: TRGJ1/TRGJ2; V gene: TRGV5; CDR3 protein: CATWDRPRDYYKKLF
J gene: TRGJ1/TRGJ2; V gene: TRGV8; CDR3 protein: CATFHLDLSRSCYKKLF
J gene: TRGJ1/TRGJ2; V gene: TRGV4; CDR3 protein: CATWDGPGPIHYYKKLF
J gene: TRGJ1/TRGJ2; V gene: TRGV5; CDR3 protein: CATWDTLKKLF
J gene: TRGJ1/TRGJ2; V gene: TRGV4; CDR3 protein: CATWDGGDYYKKLF